Below, 8 T cell receptor beta chains from the same sample are listed, as sequenced in a study of CD8 T cells in ankylosing spondylitis. General study points: Ankylosing spondylitis blood appeared to be characterized by a TCR beta motif of eight highly homologous variants.

From the 5' RACE reads, TCRdb called clonotypes with MiXCR, one entry per CDR3 protein. The repertoire includes about 220,000 distinct CDR3 sequences, around 16% of them detected once, and roughly 43% sits in the top ten. The antigens these receptors bind are not known. Sequencing input: blood, either unsorted or a sorted T cell fraction (not recorded which). Receptors were obtained from a male donor with ankylosing spondylitis.

This clonotype was counted at least ten times. The chain links TRBV10-3 to TRBJ2-7; TRBD2 aligns across 9 bases. Per the germline V gene, CDR1 is ENHRY and CDR2 is SYGVKD. The CDR3 covers 14 residues. Losses at the gene ends were 4 bases for V and 3 bases for J; bases not matched to a gene: 4. CDR3 nucleotide sequence: TGTGCCATCAGTGGGACTAGCGCATACTACGAGCAGTACTTC. This codes for CAISGTSAYYEQYF.

Only a few counts were recorded for this clonotype. This rearrangement joins TRBV27 to TRBJ2-7; D gene unclear. V was shortened by 3 bases and J by 1 base, with 13 bases between the two germline ends. This CDR3 region has 15 residues. Germline CDR1 and CDR2: MNHEY and SMNVEV (reference sequence). CDR3 protein: CASSLAWGGSYEQYF. Here the CDR3 DNA reads TGTGCCAGCAGTTTGGCCTGGGGTGGGTCCTACGAGCAGTACTTC.

This clonotype was detected many times. V gene TRBV11-2 combines with J gene TRBJ2-3; D not certain. The V end lost 0 bases, the J end lost 2 bases, and 6 bases lay between the germline ends. Germline values: CDR1 SGHAT, CDR2 FQNNGV. The CDR3 runs to 14 residues. CDR3 in DNA: TGTGCCAGCAGCTTAGAGGCCTACACAGATACGCAGTATTTT. It encodes CASSLEAYTDTQYF.

The chain is built from TRBV11-3 and TRBJ2-3, with D hard to call. V dropped 5 bases and J dropped 1 base, with 7 bases sitting between them. The CDR3 has 13 amino acids. Germline V gene lookup returns CDR1 SGHNT and CDR2 YENEEA. CDR3 nucleotides: TGTGCCAGCAGCGGTGGAGGCACAGATACGCAGTATTTT. Translated, it gives CASSGGGTDTQYF.

The rearrangement links TRBV12-3 or TRBV12-4 to TRBJ1-5; TRBD1 matches 8 bases. This CDR3 contains 13 residues. The trim removed 5 bases at V and 4 bases at J, leaving 1 base unmatched. CDR3 sequence reads: CASSHRGNQPQHF. Here the CDR3 DNA reads TGTGCCAGCAGTCACAGGGGGAATCAGCCCCAGCATTTT.

The chain links TRBV2 to TRBJ2-1; 10 positions agree with TRBD2. The J segment lost 8 bases and the V segment lost 5 bases, leaving 18 bases of the junction unmatched. This CDR3 has 18 amino acids. CDR1 is SNHLY and CDR2 is FYNNEI in the germline V gene. The CDR3 DNA reads as TGTGCCAGCAGTATAACCATAACCTCTAGCGGGAGAGGGTATGAGCAGTTCTTC. The encoded protein is CASSITITSSGRGYEQFF.

V is TRBV20-1 and J is TRBJ2-1; D unresolved. CDR1 and CDR2 from the germline V gene are DFQATT and SNEGSKA (reference sequence). Deletions cut 2 bases from V and 0 bases from J, with 5 bases between. The CDR3 is made up of 13 amino acids. This CDR3 reads CSARHPSYNEQFF. The CDR3 DNA follows: TGCAGTGCTAGACATCCCTCCTACAATGAGCAGTTCTTC.

This clonotype was recorded many times. The chain joins TRBV12-3 or TRBV12-4 to TRBJ2-1; TRBD1 matches 8 bases. J was trimmed by 8 bases and V by 6 bases; bases with no gene match: 12. The CDR3 has 15 residues. CDR3 in DNA: TGTGCCAGCAGCTACCGACAGGGGAATTTCCATGAGCAGTTCTTC. Encoded protein: CASSYRQGNFHEQFF.